A single sample gave rise to the 10 T cell receptor beta chains below, sequenced in a study of Ad26.COV2.S vaccination and SARS-CoV-2 variants. The data were produced by immunoSEQ multiplex PCR, yet TCRdb's version contains in-frame clones alone and is incomplete. The repertoire includes over 200,000 clones, roughly 90% of them detected once, and about 10% sits in the top ten. Indicated treatment: roughly 18 received Ad26.COV2.S at low or high dose, single or two shots; about 5 received placebo; per-sample allocation not given. All samples were drawn on day 63, counting from the first vaccine or placebo injection. The specimen comprised peripheral blood, sampled in a trial of Ad26.COV2.S vaccine versus placebo. All receptors derive from a person aged 18-65 years who received the Ad26.COV2.S COVID-19 vaccine or a placebo.

The chain employs TRBV3-1 (or the pseudogene TRBV3-2) and TRBJ1-2; possibly TRBD1 for D (5 bases). Trimming pared 0 bases from V and 4 bases from J, leaving 12 bases between. This CDR3 is built from 15 residues. CDR1 LGHDT and CDR2 YNNKEL come from the germline V gene (reference sequence). The DNA of the CDR3 is TGTGCCAGCAGCCAAGACGGAAGGGGTTCCTATGGCTACACCTTC. Its protein product is CASSQDGRGSYGYTF.

The chain links TRBV7-3 to TRBJ2-2; TRBD2 agrees at 9 bases. V lost 2 bases to trimming and J lost 0 bases; unmatched junction nucleotides: 1. Germline CDR1 SGHTA, CDR2 FQGTGA. The CDR3 loop spans 16 amino acids. The CDR3 nucleotides read TGTGCCAGCAGCTTAGAGCGGGGGGCGAACACCGGGGAGCTGTTTTTT. Protein sequence: CASSLERGANTGELFF. Full variable domain (outside the CDR3, taken from reference TRBV7-3 and TRBJ2-2): GAGVSQTPSNKVTEKGKYVELRCDPISGHTALYWYRQSLGQGPEFLIYFQGTGAADDSGLPNDRFFAVRPEGSVSTLKIQRTERGDSAVYLCASSLERGANTGELFFGEGSRLTVL.

This rearrangement joins TRBV20-1 to TRBJ1-1, with D perhaps matching TRBD1 (6 bases). Germline-derived CDR1 and CDR2 are DFQATT and SNEGSKA (reference sequence). Trimming stripped 3 bases from V and 11 bases from J, with 10 bases between. The CDR3 is 10 amino acids. The CDR3 here is CSASKGEAFF. For the CDR3, the DNA is TGCAGTGCTAGTAAGGGGGAGGCTTTCTTT.

Regarding this clone: This sample also contains other DNA sequences that code for the same CDR3. The rearrangement links TRBV5-1 to TRBJ2-7; tentatively, D is TRBD1 (5 bases). CDR1 SGHRS and CDR2 YFSETQ come from the germline V gene. This CDR3 spans 14 amino acids. V gave up 1 base and J gave up 1 base, with 9 bases separating them. The CDR3 sequence is CASSLRGGSYEQYF. In DNA form, the CDR3 reads TGCGCCAGCAGCTTGAGGGGCGGTTCCTACGAGCAGTACTTC.

This sequence joins TRBV9 and TRBJ1-3; D unclear. V lost 0 bases to trimming and J lost 0 bases, with 7 bases between them. The germline V gene encodes CDR1 SGDLS and CDR2 YYNGEE. The CDR3 is 15 residues long. The CDR3 region has the DNA TGTGCCAGCAGCGTAGAAATCAGCTCTGGAAACACCATATATTTT. It is translated as CASSVEISSGNTIYF.

The rearrangement uses TRBV10-1 and TRBJ2-3; D may be TRBD2 (6 bases). The V gene lost 8 bases and the J gene lost 1 base, with 10 bases spanning the gap. CDR3 length: 13 amino acids. Germline CDR1 and CDR2: WNHNN and SYGVQD (reference sequence). CDR3: CASPSARTDTQYF. CDR3 bases: TGCGCCAGCCCTAGCGCCCGCACAGATACGCAGTATTTT.

J is TRBJ2-3 and V is TRBV7-2; TRBD2 matches at 11 bases. The ends lost 3 bases at V and 7 bases at J; junction bases unmatched: 9. There are 16 residues in the CDR3. Germline V gene data show CDR1 as SGHTA and CDR2 as FQGNSA. CDR3 amino acids: CASSFSGGAGENTQYF. The CDR3 region has the DNA TGTGCCAGCAGCTTTAGCGGGGGGGCGGGAGAAAATACGCAGTATTTT.

This clone was seen a handful of times. The chain employs TRBV19 and TRBJ1-6; TRBD1 might be the D (5 bases). Germline CDR1 and CDR2: LNHDA and SQIVND (reference sequence). V was cut by 3 bases and J by 7 bases, with 22 bases left in between. This CDR3 comprises 18 residues. This chain's CDR3 is CASSILLHRGDENSPLHF. The CDR3 DNA reads TGTGCCAGTAGTATTTTGTTGCATCGGGGCGACGAAAATTCACCCCTCCACTTT.

The chain uses TRBV30 and TRBJ2-7; D call uncertain. V was pared by 7 bases and J by 7 bases, with 20 bases between. CDR1 and CDR2 from the germline V gene are GTSNPN and SVGIG (reference sequence). The CDR3 consists of 13 residues. CDR3 sequence reads: CAYHLGPTREQYF. The CDR3 DNA reads as TGTGCCTACCACCTCGGGCCTACGCGGGAGCAGTACTTC. The full variable domain, its missing parts supplied by reference TRBV30 and TRBJ2-7, is SQTIHQWPATLVQPVGSPLSLECTVEGTSNPNLYWYRQAAGRGLQLLFYSVGIGQISSEVPQNLSASRPQDRQFILSSKKLLLSDSGFYLCAYHLGPTREQYFGPGTRLTVT.

The gene calls are TRBV2 and TRBJ1-5, with a weak D call TRBD1 (6 bases). V lost 5 bases, J lost 2 bases, and 19 bases lay in between. Looked up from germline, CDR1 is SNHLY and CDR2 is FYNNEI. The CDR3 sequence is 17 residues long. This chain's CDR3 is CASSPRGSGVGNQPQHF. CDR3 DNA: TGTGCCAGCAGTCCCAGGGGATCTGGGGTTGGCAATCAGCCCCAGCATTTT. The full variable domain, its missing parts supplied by reference TRBV2 and TRBJ1-5, is EPEVTQTPSHQVTQMGQEVILRCVPISNHLYFYWYRQILGQKVEFLVSFYNNEISEKSEIFDDQFSVERPDGSNFTLKIRSTKLEDSAMYFCASSPRGSGVGNQPQHFGDGTRLSIL.